This T cell receptor beta chain was obtained from a study of memory CD4+ T cells and cytomegalovirus serostatus. Regarding the study as a whole: CD4+ memory repertoires contained about 40% of the 164 reported CMV TCRbeta sequences.

Per the original methods: After removing out-of-frame reads, around 2.2 million distinct TCRbeta sequences remained. Sequencing was performed with immunoSEQ multiplex PCR; in TCRdb, only in-frame clones are kept and a portion is missing. That table supplies the V and J calls and clone size; D and trimming were determined from the DNA. The table lists roughly 50,000 clones, 82% of them singletons. Note on this clone: Its antigen is undetermined.

The sort gate was single viable CD3+CD4+CD8-CD45RO+ cells for memory CD4+ T cells. The TCR comes from an adult in good health and CMV-seronegative. Some clones in this sample may be carry-over from other donors' samples. Material: memory CD4+ T cells from blood.

This CDR3 reads CASSSPSLYGYTF. CDR3 bases: TGTGCCAGCAGTTCCCCTTCATTATACGGCTACACCTTC. This chain links TRBV28 with TRBJ1-2, with D uncertain. There are 13 residues in the CDR3. The V end was cut by 4 bases, the J end by 8 bases, with 14 bases between. Germline assignment: CDR1 MDHEN and CDR2 SYDVKM.